A selection of T cell receptor beta chains follows, all from one sample in a study of blood T cell repertoires in COVID-19. Assay used: immunoSEQ multiplex PCR; TCRdb lists only in-frame clones, some missing. The table shows 300,000 or so clones, with roughly 86% occurring only once. What was sequenced was PBMCs or T cells enriched from blood (not recorded which). These receptors were collected from a woman in her 50s who had been exposed to COVID-19. CDR3s include the opening cysteine and the closing phenylalanine or tryptophan. A D gene is named only where the DNA matches it firmly. Size tells how often a clone was seen (once, few, many) or the class of an expanded clone, and some rows leave it out.

DNA,CDR3,size,D,J,V
TGTGCCAGCAGTGAAAGGGCAGACAGGCCCGCGGGCAATAATTCACCCCTCCACTTT,CASSERADRPAGNNSPLHF,-,-,TRBJ1-6,TRBV2
TGTGCCAGCAGTTTACCCAGGGGGGAAAAACTGTTTTTT,CASSLPRGEKLFF,-,TRBD1,TRBJ1-4,TRBV28
TGTGCCAGCAGCCAAGATGGGAACAGGGGCTACGAGCAGTACTTC,CASSQDGNRGYEQYF,-,TRBD1,TRBJ2-7,TRBV4-2
TGTGCCAGCAGTTACGGGACAGTCCCCCCCATCTATGGCTACACCTTC,CASSYGTVPPIYGYTF,-,TRBD1,TRBJ1-2,TRBV6-2/TRBV6-3
TGTGCCAGTAGTACCCCTCTAACCATATATTTT,CASSTPLTIYF,-,-,TRBJ1-3,TRBV19
TGTGCCAGCAGTTTCATCGGACAGGGAGGAAACACCATATATTTT,CASSFIGQGGNTIYF,-,TRBD1,TRBJ1-3,TRBV28
TGTGCCCGCGACAGGGGGATGGCTGAAGCTTTCTTT,CARDRGMAEAFF,-,TRBD1,TRBJ1-1,TRBV30
TGTGCCAGTCTCTCAGGGGATTTAAGCAATCAGCCCCAGCATTTT,CASLSGDLSNQPQHF,once,-,TRBJ1-5,TRBV19
TGTGCCAGCAGAGGACAGAACTCCTACGAGCAGTACTTC,CASRGQNSYEQYF,-,-,TRBJ2-7,TRBV28
TGTGCCAGCAGCCCGAGGGGAAGCGGGGGAGAGACCCAGTACTTC,CASSPRGSGGETQYF,once,TRBD2,TRBJ2-5,TRBV5-6
TGTGCCAGCAACCCCGACAGAGACCATTTCAATGAGCAGTTCTTC,CASNPDRDHFNEQFF,-,-,TRBJ2-1,TRBV27
TGTGCCAGCAGCCCCGCGGCCGGCAGGGATAACTATGGCTACACCTTC,CASSPAAGRDNYGYTF,-,-,TRBJ1-2,TRBV3-1/TRBV3-2
TGCAGCGGATGCCCCGTCTTCAGGGAGGAAGAGACCCAGTACTTC,CSGCPVFREEETQYF,-,-,TRBJ2-5,TRBV29-1
TGTGCCAGTAGCCCTGGGACAGCCACCGGGGAGCTGTTTTTT,CASSPGTATGELFF,-,TRBD1,TRBJ2-2,TRBV19
TGTGCCATCAGTGGCGATACAGGGGGCAAGAGGCCCCAGCATTTT,CAISGDTGGKRPQHF,once,TRBD1,TRBJ1-5,TRBV10-3
TGTGCCAGCAGCGTAACCGGGACAGGGGTTCGGGAGACCCAGTACTTC,CASSVTGTGVRETQYF,-,TRBD1,TRBJ2-5,TRBV9